The 5 T cell receptor beta chains reported below all come from one sample, sequenced in a study of OX40 agonist ivuxolimab in advanced cancers. Produced via immunoSEQ multiplex PCR; TCRdb's table is partial and in-frame only. Among tens of thousands of clones listed, about 87% were seen once. Sequences were derived from CD4+ or CD8+ T cells sorted from blood, sampled in a trial of the OX40 agonist ivuxolimab. Receptors were obtained from an adult with an advanced solid tumor such as melanoma, head and neck, liver or kidney cancer.

The V call is TRBV28, the J call TRBJ2-1; D is possibly TRBD2 (5 bases). There are 12 residues in the CDR3. The germline CDR1 and CDR2 sequences are MDHEN and SYDVKM. V was shortened by 8 bases and J by 5 bases, with 10 bases between the two germline ends. The CDR3: CASQEGNNEQFF. The CDR3 DNA reads as TGTGCCAGCCAAGAGGGAAACAATGAGCAGTTCTTC.

The rearrangement links TRBV4-3 to TRBJ1-2, with D perhaps matching TRBD1 (6 bases). The CDR3 spans 19 residues. V was cut by 0 bases and J by 0 bases, with 20 bases left in between. Germline CDR1 reads LGHNA; CDR2 reads YSLEER. CDR3 loop: CASSQDRRAGEDPNYGYTF. The CDR3 bases are TGCGCCAGCAGCCAAGATCGCCGGGCAGGGGAGGATCCTAACTATGGCTACACCTTC.

The J gene is TRBJ2-1, the V gene TRBV5-5; D unclear. This CDR3 region has 11 residues. Germline CDR1 and CDR2: SGHKS and YYEKEE (reference sequence). Trimming stripped 5 bases from V and 9 bases from J, with 9 bases between. DNA for the CDR3: TGTGCCAGCAGTCCCGACATTGAGCAGTTCTTC. Its protein product is CASSPDIEQFF.

The sample holds one count of this clone. The chain recombines TRBV27 with TRBJ2-3; TRBD2 aligns across 16 bases. Germline assignment: CDR1 MNHEY and CDR2 SMNVEV (reference sequence). The CDR3 sequence is 18 residues long. J lost 0 bases, V lost 6 bases, and 6 bases had no gene match. This chain's CDR3 is CASSQGLAGGPSTDTQYF. Here the CDR3 DNA reads TGTGCCAGCAGCCAGGGACTAGCGGGAGGGCCGAGCACAGATACGCAGTATTTT.

V and J are TRBV27 and TRBJ1-2; D may be TRBD1 (6 bases). The germline V gene encodes CDR1 MNHEY and CDR2 SMNVEV (reference sequence). The CDR3 is 17 residues long. The ends were cut back, 7 bases at V and 3 bases at J, with 24 bases in the middle. CDR3 in amino acids: CASTTTRGRGGYYGYTF. The CDR3 DNA reads as TGTGCCAGCACTACAACGAGAGGGAGGGGGGGTTACTATGGCTACACCTTC.